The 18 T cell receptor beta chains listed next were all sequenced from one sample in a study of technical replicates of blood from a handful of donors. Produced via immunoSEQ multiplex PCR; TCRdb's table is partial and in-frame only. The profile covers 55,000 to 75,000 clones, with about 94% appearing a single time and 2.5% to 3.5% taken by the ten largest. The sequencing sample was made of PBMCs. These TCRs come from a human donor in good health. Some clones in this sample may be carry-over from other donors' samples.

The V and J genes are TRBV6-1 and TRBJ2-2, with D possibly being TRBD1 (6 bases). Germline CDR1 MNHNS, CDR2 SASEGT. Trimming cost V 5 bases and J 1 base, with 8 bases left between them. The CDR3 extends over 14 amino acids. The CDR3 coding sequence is TGTGCCAGCAGTCAACAGGGGAACACCGGGGAGCTGTTTTTT. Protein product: CASSQQGNTGELFF.

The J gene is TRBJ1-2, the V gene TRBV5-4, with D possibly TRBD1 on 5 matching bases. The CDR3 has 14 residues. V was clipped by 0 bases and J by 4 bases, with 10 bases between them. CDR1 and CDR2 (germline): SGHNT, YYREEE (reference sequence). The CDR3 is CASSLVGGSYGYTF. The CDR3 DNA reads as TGTGCCAGCAGCTTGGTCGGGGGATCCTATGGCTACACCTTC. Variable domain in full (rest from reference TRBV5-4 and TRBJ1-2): ETGVTQSPTHLIKTRGQQVTLRCSSQSGHNTVSWYQQALGQGPQFIFQYYREEENGRGNFPPRFSGLQFPNYSSELNVNALELDDSALYLCASSLVGGSYGYTFGSGTRLTVV.

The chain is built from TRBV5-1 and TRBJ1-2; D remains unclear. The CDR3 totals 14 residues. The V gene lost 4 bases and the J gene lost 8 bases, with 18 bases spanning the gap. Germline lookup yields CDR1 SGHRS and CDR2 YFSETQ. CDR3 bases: TGCGCCAGCAGCCCTGACGGGAGCCCCGCGGGCTACACCTTC. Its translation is CASSPDGSPAGYTF.

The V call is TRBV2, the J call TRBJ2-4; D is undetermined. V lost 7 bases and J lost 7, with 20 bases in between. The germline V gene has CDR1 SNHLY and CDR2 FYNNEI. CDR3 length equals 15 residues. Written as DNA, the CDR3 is TGTGCCAGCACCGCCACGATGGCAGATTGGAACATTCAGTACTTC. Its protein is CASTATMADWNIQYF.

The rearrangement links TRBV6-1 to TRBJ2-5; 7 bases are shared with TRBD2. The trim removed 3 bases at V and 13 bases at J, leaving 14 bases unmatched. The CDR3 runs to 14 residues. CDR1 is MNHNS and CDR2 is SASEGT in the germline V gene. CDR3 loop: CASSDSASGAPPYF. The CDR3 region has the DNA TGTGCCAGCAGTGATTCCGCTAGCGGAGCCCCTCCGTACTTC.

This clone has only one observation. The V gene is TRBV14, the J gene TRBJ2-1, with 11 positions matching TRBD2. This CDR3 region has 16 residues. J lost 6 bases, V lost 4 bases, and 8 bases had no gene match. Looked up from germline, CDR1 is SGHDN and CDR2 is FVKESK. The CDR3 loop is CASSRHLAGGGNEQFF. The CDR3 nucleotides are TGTGCCAGCAGCCGCCACCTAGCGGGAGGTGGCAATGAGCAGTTCTTC.

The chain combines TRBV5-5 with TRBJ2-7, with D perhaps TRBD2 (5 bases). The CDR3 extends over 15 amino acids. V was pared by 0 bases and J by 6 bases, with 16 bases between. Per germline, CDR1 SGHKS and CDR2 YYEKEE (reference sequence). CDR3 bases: TGTGCCAGCAGCTTGGAAGGCAGGCTGGAGGTCGAGCAGTACTTC. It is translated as CASSLEGRLEVEQYF.

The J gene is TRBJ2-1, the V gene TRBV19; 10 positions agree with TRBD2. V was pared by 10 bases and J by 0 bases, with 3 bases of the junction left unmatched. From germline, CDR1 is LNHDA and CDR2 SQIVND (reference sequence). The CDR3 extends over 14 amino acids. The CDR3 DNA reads TGTGCCACCTTAGCGGGGGGCTCCTACAATGAGCAGTTCTTC. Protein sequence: CATLAGGSYNEQFF.

Written as DNA, the CDR3 is TGTGCCAGCAGTCTGACAGGGGGTCTCACTGAAGCTTTCTTT. Translating gives CASSLTGGLTEAFF. The chain combines TRBV5-4 with TRBJ1-1; the match to TRBD1 covers 9 bases. This CDR3 has 14 residues. Germline CDR1 reads SGHNT; CDR2 reads YYREEE (reference sequence). Unmatched junction bases numbered 6, after V lost 5 bases and J lost 4 bases.

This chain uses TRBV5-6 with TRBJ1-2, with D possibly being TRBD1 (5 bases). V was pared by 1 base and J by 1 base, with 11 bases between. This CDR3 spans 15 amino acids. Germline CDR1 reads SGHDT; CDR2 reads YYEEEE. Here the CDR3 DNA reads TGTGCCAGCAGCTTGTCGGCGCAGGGTAACTATGGCTACACCTTC. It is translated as CASSLSAQGNYGYTF.

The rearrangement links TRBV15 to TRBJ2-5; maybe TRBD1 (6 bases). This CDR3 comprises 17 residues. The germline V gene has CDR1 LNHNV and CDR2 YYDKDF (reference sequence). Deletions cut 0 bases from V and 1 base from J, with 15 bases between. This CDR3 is CATSREARGQRQETQYF. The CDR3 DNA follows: TGTGCCACCAGCAGAGAAGCAAGAGGACAGCGCCAAGAGACCCAGTACTTC. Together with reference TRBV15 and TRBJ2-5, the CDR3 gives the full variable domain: DAMVIQNPRYQVTQFGKPVTLSCSQTLNHNVMYWYQQKSSQAPKLLFHYYDKDFNNEADTPDNFQSRRPNTSFCFLDIRSPGLGDTAMYLCATSREARGQRQETQYFGPGTRLLVL.

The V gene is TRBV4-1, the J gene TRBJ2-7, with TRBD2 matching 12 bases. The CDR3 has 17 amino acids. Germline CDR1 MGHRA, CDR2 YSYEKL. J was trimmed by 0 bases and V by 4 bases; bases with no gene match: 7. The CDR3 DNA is TGCGCCAGCAGCCGAGCTCTAGCGGGAGGGAGCTCCTACGAGCAGTACTTC. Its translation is CASSRALAGGSSYEQYF.

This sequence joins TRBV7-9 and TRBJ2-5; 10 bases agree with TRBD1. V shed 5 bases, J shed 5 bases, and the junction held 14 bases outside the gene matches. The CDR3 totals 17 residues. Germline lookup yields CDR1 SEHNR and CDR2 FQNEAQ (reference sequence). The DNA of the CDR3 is TGTGCCAGCAGCAAAGGGACAGGGGCTAAAGGGCTTGAGACCCAGTACTTC. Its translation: CASSKGTGAKGLETQYF.

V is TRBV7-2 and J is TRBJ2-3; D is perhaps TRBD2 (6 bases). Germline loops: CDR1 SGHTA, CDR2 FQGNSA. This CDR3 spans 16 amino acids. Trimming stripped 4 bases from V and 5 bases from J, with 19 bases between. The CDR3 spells CASSSRTISVRDTQYF. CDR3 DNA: TGTGCCAGCAGCTCCCGGACTATCTCAGTAAGAGATACGCAGTATTTT. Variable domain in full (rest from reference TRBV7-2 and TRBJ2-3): GAGVSQSPSNKVTEKGKDVELRCDPISGHTALYWYRQSLGQGLEFLIYFQGNSAPDKSGLPSDRFSAERTGGSVSTLTIQRTQQEDSAVYLCASSSRTISVRDTQYFGPGTRLTVL.

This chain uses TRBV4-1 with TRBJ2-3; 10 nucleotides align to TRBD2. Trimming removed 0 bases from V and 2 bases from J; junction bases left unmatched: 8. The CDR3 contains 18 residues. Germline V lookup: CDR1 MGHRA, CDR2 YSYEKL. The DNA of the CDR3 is TGCGCCAGCAGCCAAGATCGTCTACTAGCGGGAATCACAGATACGCAGTATTTT. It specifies CASSQDRLLAGITDTQYF.

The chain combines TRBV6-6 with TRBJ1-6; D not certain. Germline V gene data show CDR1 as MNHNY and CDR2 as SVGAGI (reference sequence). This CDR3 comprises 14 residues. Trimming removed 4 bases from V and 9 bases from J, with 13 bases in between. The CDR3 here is CASSLYGEGSPLHF. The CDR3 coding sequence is TGTGCCAGCAGTTTATATGGGGAGGGTTCACCCCTCCACTTT.

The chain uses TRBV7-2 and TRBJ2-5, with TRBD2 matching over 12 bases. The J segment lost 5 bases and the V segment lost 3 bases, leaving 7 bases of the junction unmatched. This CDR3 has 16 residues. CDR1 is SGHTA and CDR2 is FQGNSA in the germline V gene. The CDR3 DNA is TGTGCCAGCAGCTTTCCTAGCGGGGGGGCCCGGGAGACCCAGTACTTC. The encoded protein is CASSFPSGGARETQYF.

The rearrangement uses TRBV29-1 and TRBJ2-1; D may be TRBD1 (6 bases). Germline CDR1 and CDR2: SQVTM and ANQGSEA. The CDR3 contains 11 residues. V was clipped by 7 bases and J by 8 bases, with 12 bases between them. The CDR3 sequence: CSGTGLYEQFF. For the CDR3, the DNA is TGCAGCGGTACAGGGTTGTATGAGCAGTTCTTC.